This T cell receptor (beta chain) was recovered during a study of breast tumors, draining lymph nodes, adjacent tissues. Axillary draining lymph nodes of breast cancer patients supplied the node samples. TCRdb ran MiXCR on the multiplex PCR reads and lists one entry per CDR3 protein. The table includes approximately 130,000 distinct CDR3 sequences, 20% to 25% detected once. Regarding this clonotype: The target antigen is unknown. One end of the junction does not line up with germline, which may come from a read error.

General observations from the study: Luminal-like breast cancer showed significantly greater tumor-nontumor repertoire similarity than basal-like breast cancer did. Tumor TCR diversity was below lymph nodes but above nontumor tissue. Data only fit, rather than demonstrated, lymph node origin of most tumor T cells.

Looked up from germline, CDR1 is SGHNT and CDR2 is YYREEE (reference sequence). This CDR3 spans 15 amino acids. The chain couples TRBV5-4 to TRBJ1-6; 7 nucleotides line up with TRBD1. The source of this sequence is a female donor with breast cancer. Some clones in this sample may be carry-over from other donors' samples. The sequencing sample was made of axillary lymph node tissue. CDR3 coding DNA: TGTGCCAGCAGCTCTACCGGGACAGCTAATTCAGCCCTCCACTTT. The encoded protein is CASSSTGTANSALHF.